The 18 T cell receptor beta chains presented below share a single source sample, sequenced in a study of T cells in Graves' hyperthyroidism and ophthalmopathy. Amplified TCR beta CDR3 regions came from RNA transcripts. First-round RT-PCR with HTBI primers amplified the TCR CDR3 region. TCRdb itself ran the multiplex PCR reads through MiXCR, one entry per CDR3 protein. The table includes 250,000 to 300,000 distinct CDR3 sequences, roughly 15% detected once. Sequenced input: blood. The receptor source for this set is a middle-aged woman with Graves' hyperthyroidism.

In this sample, this clonotype turned up a few times. This chain connects TRBV20-1 to TRBJ2-7; 7 positions agree with TRBD2. This CDR3 region has 14 residues. The trim removed 6 bases at V and 0 bases at J, leaving 8 bases unmatched. The germline V gene has CDR1 DFQATT and CDR2 SNEGSKA (reference sequence). CDR3 region: CSAWEGSISYEQYF. The CDR3 region has the DNA TGCAGTGCCTGGGAGGGGTCCATCTCCTACGAGCAGTACTTC.

This clonotype was recorded at least ten times. This chain joins TRBV7-9 and TRBJ2-7; TRBD1 or TRBD2 may be the D gene (5 bases each). Germline V gives CDR1 SEHNR, CDR2 FQNEAQ (reference sequence). This CDR3 has 11 amino acids. V was pared by 8 bases and J by 6 bases, with 11 bases between. CDR3 bases: TGTGCCAGCCAAGAGGGGCGCGAGCAGTACTTC. This sequence encodes CASQEGREQYF. The full variable domain, with the rest looked up from reference TRBV7-9 and TRBJ2-7, is DTGVSQNPRHKITKRGQNVTFRCDPISEHNRLYWYRQTLGQGPEFLTYFQNEAQLEKSRLLSDRFSAERPKGSFSTLEIQRTEQGDSAMYLCASQEGREQYFGPGTRLTVT.

At least ten counts were recorded for this clonotype. This chain uses TRBV15 with TRBJ2-3; 11 nucleotides align to TRBD2. Germline trimming cut 0 bases from V and 4 bases from J; bases unmatched to any gene: 9. The CDR3 length is 18 residues. Germline assignment: CDR1 LNHNV and CDR2 YYDKDF (reference sequence). The CDR3 bases are TGTGCCACCAGCAGAGATAGTTTACTAGCGGGAGTTGCAGATACGCAGTATTTT. Translation: CATSRDSLLAGVADTQYF.

This clonotype was seen repeatedly, ten times or more. This chain connects TRBV29-1 to TRBJ2-3; possibly TRBD2 for D (5 bases). CDR1 SQVTM and CDR2 ANQGSEA come from the germline V gene. V lost 5 bases and J lost 7, with 10 bases in between. The CDR3 sequence is 11 residues long. The CDR3 DNA reads as TGCAGCGTTTTTGCCGGGAATACGCAGTATTTT. It yields the protein CSVFAGNTQYF.

About this clonotype: With a much larger clone just one base away, this may be a read error. This chain joins TRBV6-9 and TRBJ1-2, with 8 bases fitting TRBD1. CDR1 MNHGY and CDR2 SVAAGI come from the germline V gene. The CDR3 consists of 16 residues. The V and J ends lost 4 bases and 6 bases, in that order; junction bases with no gene match: 13. The CDR3 region is CASSLMSLDRENGYTF. CDR3 sequence (DNA): TGTGCCAGCAGTTTAATGTCTTTGGACAGGGAGAATGGCTACACCTTC.

Many counts were recorded for this clonotype. The V and J genes are TRBV2 and TRBJ1-6; the D gene is possibly TRBD1 (6 bases). The length of the CDR3 is 13 residues. V was trimmed by 6 bases and J by 9 bases, leaving 12 bases between them. Germline CDR1 reads SNHLY; CDR2 reads FYNNEI. DNA of the CDR3: TGTGCCAGCAGCACAGGGATACGTTCACCCCTCCACTTT. Translated, it gives CASSTGIRSPLHF.

This clonotype was seen once. A much larger clone lies a single base off, so this may be a read error. This chain uses TRBV20-1 with TRBJ1-3; D remains ambiguous. Germline CDR1 reads DFQATT; CDR2 reads SNEGSKA (reference sequence). This CDR3 spans 15 amino acids. The CDR3 coding sequence is TGCAGTACTAGTCCCGGGTCCCTCTCTGGAAACACCATATATTTT. Protein product: CSTSPGSLSGNTIYF.

The rearrangement joins TRBV20-1 to TRBJ1-6, with 7 bases aligning to TRBD1. Germline V gene sequence: CDR1 DFQATT, CDR2 SNEGSKA (reference sequence). CDR3 size: 15 residues. Losses at the gene ends were 3 bases for V and 6 bases for J; bases not matched to a gene: 8. CDR3 sequence: CSASVGGVSNSPLHF. CDR3 DNA sequence: TGCAGTGCTAGTGTAGGGGGCGTCTCTAATTCACCCCTCCACTTT.

This clonotype came up a few times. One junction end does not reproduce the germline sequence, and a read error may be involved. This chain connects TRBV6-1 to TRBJ2-1, with 9 positions matching TRBD2. The CDR3 extends over 15 amino acids. Germline CDR1 MNHNS, CDR2 SASEGT. CDR3 protein: CASSWEREVYNEQLF. CDR3 sequence (DNA): TGTGCCAGCAGTTGGGAGCGGGAGGTATACAATGAGCAGCTCTTC.

In this sample, this clonotype turned up many times. V and J are TRBV6-1 and TRBJ2-1, with TRBD2 matching 11 bases. After removal of 6 bases from V and 6 bases from J, the junction contained 7 bases not matched to a gene. The CDR3 totals 15 residues. Germline V gene sequence: CDR1 MNHNS, CDR2 SASEGT. The chain's CDR3 is CASRTGTSGSNEQFF. DNA for the CDR3: TGTGCCAGCAGGACCGGGACTAGCGGCTCCAATGAGCAGTTCTTC.

This clonotype was counted at least ten times. The chain joins TRBV7-2 to TRBJ2-3; 13 bases fit TRBD2. CDR3 size: 15 residues. Per the germline V gene, CDR1 is SGHTA and CDR2 is FQGNSA. The ends lost 6 bases at V and 4 bases at J; junction bases unmatched: 4. The CDR3 DNA reads as TGTGCCAGCAGGTTGGGACTAGCGGGACCAGATACGCAGTATTTT. This codes for CASRLGLAGPDTQYF.

This clonotype was counted at least ten times. The gene calls are TRBV7-2 and TRBJ1-5, with a possible D match to TRBD1 (6 bases). Between the trimmed V and J ends, which lost 4 bases and 7 bases, there was a span of 11 bases. The germline V gene has CDR1 SGHTA and CDR2 FQGNSA. The CDR3 is 13 amino acids. CDR3 sequence (DNA): TGTGCCAGCAGCTCCTACAGGGAACAGCCCCAGCATTTT. This codes for CASSSYREQPQHF.

A note on this clonotype: A much larger clone differs by one base, so this may be a read error. The rearrangement joins TRBV7-7 to TRBJ2-5; TRBD2 matches at 9 bases. From germline, CDR1 is SSHAT and CDR2 FNYEAQ (reference sequence). This CDR3 is 14 amino acids long. The CDR3 coding sequence is TGTGCTAGCAGCTCAGGACTAGCGATAGAGACCCAGTACTTC. This encodes CASSSGLAIETQYF. Based on the CDR3 plus reference TRBV7-7 and TRBJ2-5, the full variable domain is GAGVSQSPRYKVTKRGQDVTLRCDPISSHATLYWYQQALGQGPEFLTYFNYEAQPDKSGLPSDRFSAERPEGSISTLTIQRTEQRDSAMYRCASSSGLAIETQYFGPGTRLLVL.

This clonotype was detected a few times. The chain is built from TRBV27 and TRBJ2-7, with TRBD1 identical over 11 bases. This CDR3 region has 12 residues. V shed 8 bases, J shed 6 bases, and the junction held 3 bases outside the gene matches. Germline CDR1 MNHEY, CDR2 SMNVEV (reference sequence). The CDR3 protein is CASRTGGGEQYF. The CDR3 coding sequence is TGTGCCAGCCGGACAGGGGGCGGCGAGCAGTACTTC.

In this sample, this clonotype turned up many times. The rearrangement links TRBV10-3 to TRBJ1-5; D unresolved. Germline-derived CDR1 and CDR2 are ENHRY and SYGVKD. This CDR3 spans 12 amino acids. The ends were cut back, 3 bases at V and 0 bases at J, with 0 bases in the middle. The CDR3 protein is CAISDSNQPQHF. CDR3 DNA: TGTGCCATCAGTGATAGCAATCAGCCCCAGCATTTT.

This clonotype was seen many times. The V and J genes are TRBV20-1 and TRBJ2-3; 8 bases are a match to TRBD2. This CDR3 has 14 residues. J gave up 3 bases and V 0 bases, and 2 bases lay outside the gene matches. Germline V gene sequence: CDR1 DFQATT, CDR2 SNEGSKA (reference sequence). CDR3 sequence reads: CSARDRGGTDTQYF. The CDR3 bases are TGCAGTGCTAGAGATCGGGGGGGAACAGATACGCAGTATTTT.

The chain recombines TRBV11-2 with TRBJ2-2, with TRBD1 matching 8 bases. The CDR3 is 16 residues long. Germline trimming cut 4 bases from V and 3 bases from J; bases unmatched to any gene: 7. The V gene's germline CDR1 is SGHAT and CDR2 FQNNGV. The CDR3 spells CASSSNATGDTGELFF. DNA of the CDR3: TGTGCCAGCAGCTCTAACGCGACAGGGGACACCGGGGAGCTGTTTTTT.

This chain joins TRBV3-1 and TRBJ2-5; perhaps TRBD2 as D (6 bases). The V end was cut by 4 bases, the J end by 3 bases, with 15 bases between. CDR1 and CDR2 (germline): LGHDT, YNNKEL (reference sequence). CDR3 size: 15 residues. CDR3 sequence reads: CASSPSFSGEETQYF. The CDR3 region has the DNA TGTGCCAGCAGCCCAAGTTTTAGCGGAGAAGAGACCCAGTACTTC.